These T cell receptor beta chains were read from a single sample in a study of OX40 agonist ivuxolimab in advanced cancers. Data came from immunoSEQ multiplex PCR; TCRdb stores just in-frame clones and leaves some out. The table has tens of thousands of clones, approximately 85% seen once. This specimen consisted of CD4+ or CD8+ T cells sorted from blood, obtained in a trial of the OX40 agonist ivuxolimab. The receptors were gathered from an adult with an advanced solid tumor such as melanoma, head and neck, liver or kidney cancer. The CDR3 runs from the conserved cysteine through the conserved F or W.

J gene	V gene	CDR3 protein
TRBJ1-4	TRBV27	CASSLVSATNEKLFF
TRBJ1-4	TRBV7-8	CASSSMWGGVEKLFF
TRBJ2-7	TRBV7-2	CASSLGINYEQYF
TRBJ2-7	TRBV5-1	CASSGGDATYEQYF
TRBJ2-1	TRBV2	CASKTGSSYNEQFF
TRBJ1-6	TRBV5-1	CASSIGQGAGINNSPLHF
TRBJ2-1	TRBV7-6	CASSWASSGQFF
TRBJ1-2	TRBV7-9	CASSLSYDYGYTF
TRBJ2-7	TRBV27	CAFLDWSPGEQYF
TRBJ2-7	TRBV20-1	CSAPRGYEQYF
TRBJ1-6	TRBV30	CANEQETNSPLHF
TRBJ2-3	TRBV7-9	CASSRGQGGTDTQYF
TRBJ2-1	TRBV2	CASRRGQGSGNEQFF
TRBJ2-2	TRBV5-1	CASSHAQGSELFF
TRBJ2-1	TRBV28	CAASPAGSYNEQFF
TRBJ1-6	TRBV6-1	CASIEAYNSPLHF
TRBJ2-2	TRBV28	CASSLPGSSSGELFF
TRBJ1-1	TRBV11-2	CASSPHGGTEAFF
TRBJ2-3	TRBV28	CASSPKGDTQYF
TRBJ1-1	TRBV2	CASSDLVNTEAFF
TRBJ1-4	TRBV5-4	CASSWSQGSNEKLFF
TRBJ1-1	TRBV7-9	CASSSGTEAFF
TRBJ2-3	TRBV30	CAWSVCPWTGGNTDTQYF
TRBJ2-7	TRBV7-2	CASSLDGRETVYEQYF
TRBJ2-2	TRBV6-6	CASSHRTSKGTGELFF
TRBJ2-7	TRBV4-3	CASSQARGVSSYEQYF
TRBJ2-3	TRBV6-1	CASSESSGTLGGTDTQYF
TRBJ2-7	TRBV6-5	CASSYLSGGRKYEQYF
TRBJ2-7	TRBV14	CASSLATGSSYEQYF
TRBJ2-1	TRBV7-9	CASSLEGSAYNEQFF
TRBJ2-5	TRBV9	CASSPRLAGETQYF
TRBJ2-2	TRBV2	CASSVERNTGELFF
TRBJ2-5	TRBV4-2	CASSQDGALGGAETQYF
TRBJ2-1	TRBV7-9	CASSRDSYNEQFF
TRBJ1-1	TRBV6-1	CASSVFAGPRGTEAFF
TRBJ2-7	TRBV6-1	CASRPPSGRSYEQYF
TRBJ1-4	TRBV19	CASSPQVALGEKLFF
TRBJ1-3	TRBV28	CASREGTSGNTIYF
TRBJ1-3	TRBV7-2	CASSLVRRFSGNTIYF
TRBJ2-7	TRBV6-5	CASSYSSGSYEQYF
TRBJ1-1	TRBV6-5	CASSWGQGGTTEAFF
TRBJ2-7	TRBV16	CASSLQLDISYEQYF
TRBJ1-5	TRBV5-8	CASSPGDRVGNQPQHF
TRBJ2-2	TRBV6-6	CASRGWDTGELFF
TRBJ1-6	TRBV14	CASSLTANNSPLHF
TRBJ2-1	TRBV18	CASSPGASGNNEQFF
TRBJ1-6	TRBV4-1	CASSHGQGNGSPLHF
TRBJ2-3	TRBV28	CASRGLRGAGGPDTQYF
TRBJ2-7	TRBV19	CASSPGQGSSYEQYF
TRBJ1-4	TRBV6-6	CASSRTALGEKLFF
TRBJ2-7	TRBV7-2	CASSFPLATQTKDEQYF
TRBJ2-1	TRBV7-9	CASSTGTGLDEQFF
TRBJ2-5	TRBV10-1	CASSDQRGGRQETQYF
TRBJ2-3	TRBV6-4	CASSASLGLAAVDTQYF
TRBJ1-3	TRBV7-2	CASSWDSGNTIYF
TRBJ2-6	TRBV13	CASRGPSGANVLTF
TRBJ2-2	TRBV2	CASRETAGELFF
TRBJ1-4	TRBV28	CASSPQEKLFF
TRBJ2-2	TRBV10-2	CASIEDRVGPGELFF
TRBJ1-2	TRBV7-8	CASSNRDRGISYGYTF